These 9 T cell receptor beta chains share one sample of origin, sequenced in a study of T cells in Graves' hyperthyroidism and ophthalmopathy. RNA transcripts gave rise to amplified TCR beta CDR3 regions. The primer set for the first-round RT-PCR of the TCR CDR3 was HTBI. TCRdb itself ran the multiplex PCR reads through MiXCR, one entry per CDR3 protein. The sample has hundreds of thousands of distinct CDR3 sequences, 14% to 15% seen once; the top ten hold under 15%. Sequencing input: blood. These receptors were obtained from a man aged 18 to 35 with Graves' ophthalmopathy.

This clonotype was picked up a small number of times. This chain joins TRBV19 and TRBJ1-2, with D perhaps TRBD1 (5 bases). V dropped 7 bases and J dropped 6 bases, with 21 bases sitting between them. The CDR3 covers 15 residues. Germline CDR1 LNHDA, CDR2 SQIVND (reference sequence). CDR3: CASIGGQGVFHGYTF. The DNA for the CDR3 is TGTGCCAGTATTGGAGGGCAGGGAGTATTTCATGGCTACACCTTC.

This clonotype was recorded a few times. V is TRBV27 and J is TRBJ2-2; TRBD2 agrees at 8 bases. This CDR3 contains 15 residues. The V segment lost 6 bases and the J segment 7 bases; nucleotides outside the gene matches: 10. From germline, CDR1 is MNHEY and CDR2 SMNVEV (reference sequence). The CDR3 region is CASRSGSGKGGELFF. The CDR3 DNA sequence: TGTGCCAGCAGAAGCGGGAGCGGAAAGGGCGGGGAGCTGTTTTTT.

This clonotype was recorded at least ten times. This sequence joins TRBV20-1 and TRBJ2-7; D perhaps matches TRBD1 (6 bases). Germline V CDR1 and CDR2: DFQATT, SNEGSKA (reference sequence). The CDR3 covers 13 residues. V was shortened by 5 bases and J by 2 bases, with 13 bases between the two germline ends. CDR3 region: CSARQALTYEQYF. In nucleotides, the CDR3 is TGCAGTGCTCGACAGGCACTCACCTACGAGCAGTACTTC.

In its sample, this clonotype was seen many times. The junction departs from germline at one end; a sequencing error may be responsible. The chain uses TRBV18 and TRBJ2-2, with D uncertain. CDR3 length: 13 amino acids. In germline, CDR1 is KGHSH, CDR2 LQKENI. The CDR3 nucleotides read TGTGCCAGCTCACCGGGCAACAGCGGGGAGCTGTTTTTT. This gives the protein CASSPGNSGELFF. The complete variable domain, with remaining parts taken from reference TRBV18 and TRBJ2-2, reads NAGVMQNPRHLVRRRGQEARLRCSPMKGHSHVYWYRQLPEEGLKFMVYLQKENIIDESGMPKERFSAEFPKEGPSILRIQQVVRGDSAAYFCASSPGNSGELFFGEGSRLTVL.

This clonotype appeared a single time. The chain has TRBV20-1 and TRBJ2-7, with no clear D. Germline loops: CDR1 DFQATT, CDR2 SNEGSKA (reference sequence). This CDR3 spans 12 amino acids. The V end was cut by 1 base, the J end by 7 bases, with 11 bases between. CDR3 loop: CSARAPAGEQYF. The CDR3 DNA sequence: TGCAGTGCTAGAGCCCCAGCCGGTGAGCAGTACTTC.

This clonotype was found many times. This chain uses TRBV7-9 with TRBJ1-2; D perhaps matches TRBD1 (6 bases). Germline CDR1 SEHNR, CDR2 FQNEAQ (reference sequence). The CDR3 is 14 amino acids. Trimming took 3 bases from V and 2 from J, leaving 10 bases between them. CDR3 sequence: CASSFGGRNYGYTF. The CDR3 coding sequence is TGTGCCAGCAGCTTTGGGGGCAGGAACTATGGCTACACCTTC.

V usage is TRBV5-4 and J usage is TRBJ1-3; D gene unclear. Germline V gene sequence: CDR1 SGHNT, CDR2 YYREEE (reference sequence). CDR3 length: 14 amino acids. Trimming removed 3 bases at V and 0 bases at J, with 7 bases between. The CDR3 nucleotides are TGTGCCAGCAGCTCGAAGGGCTCTGGAAACACCATATATTTT. Translated: CASSSKGSGNTIYF.

Only a few counts were recorded for this clonotype. The chain carries TRBV6-5 and TRBJ1-2; TRBD1 is a possible D gene (5 bases). The V end lost 2 bases, the J end lost 7 bases, and 17 bases lay between the germline ends. This CDR3 has 15 residues. Germline CDR1 and CDR2: MNHEY and SVGAGI. CDR3 loop: CASSYRGPSGLGYTF. DNA for the CDR3: TGTGCCAGCAGTTACCGTGGCCCGTCGGGGCTTGGCTACACCTTC.

In this sample, this clonotype turned up many times. The chain uses TRBV29-1 and TRBJ2-3; no firm D call. V gave up 4 bases and J gave up 2 bases, with 13 bases separating them. CDR3 length: 14 residues. CDR1 is SQVTM, CDR2 ANQGSEA, per germline. The CDR3 spells CSVVSSQTTDTQYF. In DNA form, the CDR3 reads TGCAGCGTTGTGTCCAGCCAAACCACAGATACGCAGTATTTT.